The 17 T cell receptor beta chains presented below share a single source sample, sequenced in a study of PD-L1 blockade in urothelial cancer. Libraries were prepared by immunoSEQ multiplex PCR; TCRdb keeps only in-frame clonotypes and omits some of them. The sample records around 87,000 clones, less than 90% being singletons. The sample's time point: peripheral blood 6 weeks after treatment start. This specimen was PBMCs, taken around atezolizumab (anti-PD-L1) treatment. Receptors originate from a man between 65 and 79 years old with urothelial cancer.

The rearrangement uses TRBV5-6 and TRBJ2-3; D gene uncertain. The CDR3 has 14 amino acids. Trimming left V 2 bases short and J 0 bases short, with 7 bases between. CDR1 is SGHDT, CDR2 YYEEEE, per germline. The CDR3 sequence: CASSFVASTDTQYF. The CDR3 DNA follows: TGTGCCAGCAGCTTCGTAGCTAGCACAGATACGCAGTATTTT.

The chain carries TRBV19 and TRBJ2-1; the D gene is possibly TRBD2 (5 bases). CDR3 size: 14 residues. The V gene's germline CDR1 is LNHDA and CDR2 SQIVND (reference sequence). Trimming stripped 3 bases from V and 9 bases from J, with 15 bases between. The CDR3 nucleotides read TGTGCCAGTAGTATCTCGGGCGGGTTTAGTGAGCAGTTCTTC. Translation: CASSISGGFSEQFF.

The chain uses TRBV11-2 and TRBJ2-1, with TRBD2 identical over 9 bases. Germline values: CDR1 SGHAT, CDR2 FQNNGV. Trimming removed 4 bases from V and 0 bases from J; junction bases left unmatched: 4. The CDR3 length is 16 residues. The CDR3 nucleotides are TGTGCCAGCAGCTCGGGACTAGCTAGCTCCTACAATGAGCAGTTCTTC. Translating it yields CASSSGLASSYNEQFF.

The J gene is TRBJ2-5, the V gene TRBV18, with a possible D match to TRBD2 (5 bases). Deletions cut 3 bases from V and 5 bases from J, with 13 bases between. The CDR3 is made up of 14 amino acids. Germline V CDR1 and CDR2: KGHSH, LQKENI. Here the CDR3 reads CASSPPSIRETQYF. The CDR3 DNA follows: TGTGCCAGCTCACCTCCTAGCATACGGGAGACCCAGTACTTC.

This chain links TRBV6-1 with TRBJ2-1; 10 nucleotides align to TRBD2. The ends lost 8 bases at V and 11 bases at J; junction bases unmatched: 9. This CDR3 is built from 13 residues. Germline V lookup: CDR1 MNHNS, CDR2 SASEGT. The CDR3 DNA follows: TGTGCCAGCTGGGGGACTAGCGAGAGAAAGCAGTTCTTC. Its protein is CASWGTSERKQFF.

V is TRBV11-3 and J is TRBJ2-1, with 7 bases that match TRBD1. CDR1 and CDR2 (germline): SGHNT, YENEEA. V gave up 5 bases and J gave up 4 bases; unmatched junction bases: 5. The length of the CDR3 is 14 residues. CDR3 nucleotides: TGTGCCAGCAGCCAGAGACAGGGATACAATGAGCAGTTCTTC. Translation: CASSQRQGYNEQFF.

This rearrangement joins TRBV9 to TRBJ2-2, with D maybe TRBD2 (5 bases). Germline loops: CDR1 SGDLS, CDR2 YYNGEE. CDR3 length: 17 residues. V was clipped by 1 base and J by 3 bases, with 16 bases between them. The CDR3: CASSVTSGWIDTGELFF. The CDR3 DNA follows: TGTGCCAGCAGCGTAACCTCGGGGTGGATCGACACCGGGGAGCTGTTTTTT.

This clone has only one observation. With a much larger clone just one base away, this may be a read error. V and J are TRBV27 and TRBJ1-2, with D perhaps TRBD1 (5 bases). Germline values: CDR1 MNHEY, CDR2 SMNVEV (reference sequence). The length of the CDR3 is 14 residues. In DNA, the CDR3 is TGTACCAGCAGTGGGACTAACCGACGATATGGCTACACCTTC. Translation: CTSSGTNRRYGYTF.

A single count supports this clone. The chain has TRBV18 and TRBJ2-1; TRBD1 might be the D (6 bases). This CDR3 spans 15 amino acids. Germline V lookup: CDR1 KGHSH, CDR2 LQKENI. Trimming left V 0 bases short and J 8 bases short, with 14 bases between. The CDR3 is CASSPPTGLGDEQFF. The CDR3 DNA sequence: TGTGCCAGCTCACCACCCACAGGGTTAGGGGATGAGCAGTTCTTC.

This chain uses TRBV6-5 with TRBJ2-7; 8 bases align to TRBD1. The length of the CDR3 is 13 residues. After removal of 6 bases from V and 3 bases from J, the junction contained 4 bases not matched to a gene. Germline V lookup: CDR1 MNHEY, CDR2 SVGAGI. As DNA, the CDR3 is TGTGCCAGCAGCCAGACAGGGGACTACGAGCAGTACTTC. Translating it yields CASSQTGDYEQYF.

V gene TRBV5-4 combines with J gene TRBJ2-5, with 11 bases that match TRBD1. V was pared by 5 bases and J by 1 base, with 4 bases of the junction left unmatched. The CDR3 loop spans 15 amino acids. Germline lookup yields CDR1 SGHNT and CDR2 YYREEE (reference sequence). The CDR3 reads CASRRDRGFQETQYF. Here the CDR3 DNA reads TGTGCCAGCAGGCGGGACAGGGGGTTCCAAGAGACCCAGTACTTC. Together with reference TRBV5-4 and TRBJ2-5, the CDR3 gives the full variable domain: ETGVTQSPTHLIKTRGQQVTLRCSSQSGHNTVSWYQQALGQGPQFIFQYYREEENGRGNFPPRFSGLQFPNYSSELNVNALELDDSALYLCASRRDRGFQETQYFGPGTRLLVL.

V and J are TRBV7-6 and TRBJ1-1; 7 bases are a match to TRBD1. This CDR3 comprises 13 residues. The V segment lost 9 bases and the J segment 10 bases; nucleotides outside the gene matches: 14. The germline V gene encodes CDR1 SGHVS and CDR2 FNYEAQ. The CDR3 coding sequence is TGTGCCAGAAACAGGGGACGGGTCTTGAGAGCTTTCTTT. Amino acids: CARNRGRVLRAFF.

The V and J genes are TRBV6-1 and TRBJ1-1, with TRBD1 identical over 7 bases. V was pared by 3 bases and J by 3 bases, with 7 bases of the junction left unmatched. Germline CDR1 MNHNS, CDR2 SASEGT. The CDR3 extends over 15 amino acids. The CDR3 is CASSERGQGHTEAFF. As DNA, the CDR3 is TGTGCCAGCAGTGAGAGGGGGCAGGGGCACACTGAAGCTTTCTTT.

The V call is TRBV5-6, the J call TRBJ1-2; unclear D gene. Germline loops: CDR1 SGHDT, CDR2 YYEEEE. The CDR3 length is 15 residues. V lost 1 base to trimming and J lost 1 base, with 11 bases between them. The CDR3 reads CASSLPGTNNYGYTF. CDR3 in DNA: TGTGCCAGCAGCTTGCCAGGTACCAATAACTATGGCTACACCTTC.

The rearrangement links TRBV25-1 to TRBJ2-5; TRBD2 is a possible D gene (5 bases). In germline, CDR1 is MGHDK, CDR2 SYGVNS. The CDR3 sequence is 15 residues long. With 1 base removed from V and 5 bases from J, the gap between germline ends came to 14 bases. The CDR3 is CASSEWLAIGETQYF. DNA for the CDR3: TGTGCCAGCAGTGAATGGTTAGCGATTGGCGAGACCCAGTACTTC. The full variable domain, in which reference TRBV25-1 and TRBJ2-5 provide the parts outside the CDR3, is EADIYQTPRYLVIGTGKKITLECSQTMGHDKMYWYQQDPGMELHLIHYSYGVNSTEKGDLSSESTVSRIRTEHFPLTLESARPSHTSQYLCASSEWLAIGETQYFGPGTRLLVL.

The CDR3 DNA is TGTGCCAGCAGCTTAGCGACAGGGTTTCACTACGAGCAGTACTTC. It specifies CASSLATGFHYEQYF. V and J are TRBV7-9 and TRBJ2-7; TRBD1 aligns across 7 bases. J was trimmed by 3 bases and V by 0 bases; bases with no gene match: 5. CDR1 is SEHNR, CDR2 FQNEAQ, per germline (reference sequence). This CDR3 has 15 residues.

The V gene is TRBV11-2, the J gene TRBJ2-7; the match to TRBD1 covers 10 bases. Per germline, CDR1 SGHAT and CDR2 FQNNGV. V lost 5 bases, J lost 3 bases, and 10 bases stayed unmatched. This CDR3 has 16 residues. The CDR3 is CASSPPAGQGLYEQYF. CDR3 DNA sequence: TGTGCCAGCAGCCCACCGGCGGGACAGGGGCTCTACGAGCAGTACTTC.